These 28 T cell receptor beta chains share one sample of origin, sequenced in a study of beta chain features in type 1 diabetes. Expressed TCRB transcripts were sequenced because the isolated RNA had all been reverse transcribed beforehand. Sequencing was performed with immunoSEQ multiplex PCR; in TCRdb, only in-frame clones are kept and a portion is missing. The data hold approximately 400,000 clones, with approximately 16% observed a single time. Input material: naive CD4+ T cells from blood. These receptors were taken from a woman between 18 and 30 years old in good health.

The chain links TRBV19 to TRBJ2-1; D gene ambiguous. This CDR3 has 11 amino acids. V dropped 2 bases and J dropped 8 bases, with 4 bases sitting between them. CDR1 LNHDA and CDR2 SQIVND come from the germline V gene (reference sequence). The CDR3 nucleotides are TGTGCCAGTAGTATATATGATGAGCAGTTCTTC. Protein: CASSIYDEQFF.

This clone was seen a few times. The chain carries TRBV5-1 and TRBJ2-3, with TRBD1 matching 9 bases. This CDR3 is built from 15 residues. Trimming cost V 4 bases and J 7 bases; bases outside gene matches: 10. The germline CDR1 and CDR2 sequences are SGHRS and YFSETQ. CDR3 loop: CASSETGTGWYTQYF. CDR3 in DNA: TGCGCCAGCAGCGAGACCGGGACAGGGTGGTATACGCAGTATTTT.

The rearrangement joins TRBV18 to TRBJ1-5; D unresolved. The CDR3 is 13 amino acids. The V end was cut by 5 bases, the J end by 5 bases, with 10 bases between. Per germline, CDR1 KGHSH and CDR2 LQKENI. The DNA of the CDR3 is TGTGCCAGCTCAACGGGGATCTATCAGCCCCAGCATTTT. Protein product: CASSTGIYQPQHF.

The V and J genes are TRBV28 and TRBJ2-1; 10 nucleotides line up with TRBD2. The CDR3 contains 15 residues. CDR1 and CDR2 (germline): MDHEN, SYDVKM. V dropped 4 bases and J dropped 7; count of bases not matched to a gene: 7. The CDR3 coding sequence is TGTGCCAGCAGTTCCTTAGCGGGAGGCGAGAATGAGCAGTTCTTC. This translates into CASSSLAGGENEQFF.

This chain links TRBV7-2 with TRBJ1-1, with D uncertain. Trimming shortened V by 1 base and J by 3 bases, and 9 bases separated the two germline ends. Germline CDR1 reads SGHTA; CDR2 reads FQGNSA. The length of the CDR3 is 14 residues. The CDR3 DNA sequence: TGTGCCAGCAGCTTAGTGCGAGTCGACACTGAAGCTTTCTTT. This translates into CASSLVRVDTEAFF.

The chain couples TRBV25-1 to TRBJ2-1; D unresolved. Trimming left V 1 base short and J 2 bases short, with 9 bases between. This CDR3 comprises 15 residues. Germline V gives CDR1 MGHDK, CDR2 SYGVNS. CDR3 sequence: CASSEFGGTYNEQFF. CDR3 DNA sequence: TGTGCCAGCAGTGAATTCGGCGGCACCTACAATGAGCAGTTCTTC.

The J gene is TRBJ1-5, the V gene TRBV19; 7 bases align to TRBD1. The CDR3 extends over 15 amino acids. Unmatched junction bases numbered 5, after V lost 6 bases and J lost 0 bases. Germline CDR1 and CDR2: LNHDA and SQIVND (reference sequence). CDR3 DNA: TGTGCCAGTAGCCCCGACAGGGCTAGCAATCAGCCCCAGCATTTT. Protein: CASSPDRASNQPQHF.

This clone was observed a handful of times. V usage is TRBV6-1 and J usage is TRBJ2-7, with 8 bases matching TRBD1. CDR3 length: 16 amino acids. Losses at the gene ends were 2 bases for V and 6 bases for J; bases not matched to a gene: 12. Germline assignment: CDR1 MNHNS and CDR2 SASEGT. DNA of the CDR3: TGTGCCAGCAGTGAACTCGGACAGGGCTGGCGCGGCGAGCAGTACTTC. Translating it yields CASSELGQGWRGEQYF.

This clone appeared a few times. V usage is TRBV29-1 and J usage is TRBJ2-1; 7 bases are a match to TRBD1. Germline CDR1 and CDR2: SQVTM and ANQGSEA. The CDR3 has 14 residues. V dropped 5 bases and J dropped 0; count of bases not matched to a gene: 4. This CDR3 reads CSVTGAFSYNEQFF. The CDR3 coding sequence is TGCAGCGTTACAGGGGCGTTCTCCTACAATGAGCAGTTCTTC.

The chain recombines TRBV6-5 with TRBJ1-2; TRBD1 might be the D (6 bases). CDR1 and CDR2 (germline): MNHEY, SVGAGI. The V end was cut by 5 bases, the J end by 7 bases, with 14 bases between. The CDR3 totals 13 residues. The CDR3 DNA reads as TGTGCCAGCAGTCGGACGCAGGGGTTTGGCTACACCTTC. Translating gives CASSRTQGFGYTF.

The rearrangement joins TRBV10-3 to TRBJ2-7, with 8 nucleotides matching TRBD1. V lost 0 bases to trimming and J lost 2 bases; unmatched junction nucleotides: 3. This CDR3 is built from 15 residues. Germline V gene sequence: CDR1 ENHRY, CDR2 SYGVKD. The CDR3 spells CAISESDRVTYEQYF. For the CDR3, the DNA is TGTGCCATCAGTGAGTCGGACAGGGTAACCTACGAGCAGTACTTC.

The V call is TRBV7-9, the J call TRBJ1-4; no reliable D call. CDR3 size: 14 residues. The germline gives CDR1 SEHNR, CDR2 FQNEAQ (reference sequence). Trimming cost V 6 bases and J 4 bases, with 12 bases left between them. CDR3 DNA sequence: TGTGCCAGCAGTTCCGACAAGAGTAATGAAAAACTGTTTTTT. It translates to CASSSDKSNEKLFF. Full variable domain (rest looked up from reference TRBV7-9 and TRBJ1-4): DTGVSQNPRHKITKRGQNVTFRCDPISEHNRLYWYRQTLGQGPEFLTYFQNEAQLEKSRLLSDRFSAERPKGSFSTLEIQRTEQGDSAMYLCASSSDKSNEKLFFGSGTQLSVL.

This clone came up a few times. J is TRBJ2-5 and V is TRBV18; D perhaps matches TRBD1 (5 bases). V lost 6 bases, J lost 1 base, and 9 bases lay in between. The germline V gene encodes CDR1 KGHSH and CDR2 LQKENI. This CDR3 is built from 13 residues. CDR3 in amino acids: CASSETVQETQYF. In DNA, the CDR3 is TGTGCCAGCTCGGAGACAGTCCAAGAGACCCAGTACTTC.

This clone turned up a few times. CDR3 bases: TGTGCCAGCACCCTGGGAGGAGCTGGGGCCAACGTCCTGACTTTC. Translated: CASTLGGAGANVLTF. The rearrangement joins TRBV25-1 to TRBJ2-6, with D possibly TRBD2 on 6 matching bases. Trimming took off 7 bases at V and 2 bases at J, with 12 bases between the two ends. Per germline, CDR1 MGHDK and CDR2 SYGVNS. The length of the CDR3 is 15 residues.

This clone was recorded a few times. The chain is built from TRBV10-3 and TRBJ2-7; no definite D call. V was trimmed by 4 bases and J by 3 bases, leaving 7 bases between them. The germline gives CDR1 ENHRY, CDR2 SYGVKD. The CDR3 runs 12 residues. The CDR3 is CAISVNGYEQYF. CDR3 coding DNA: TGTGCCATCAGTGTAAACGGCTACGAGCAGTACTTC.

This clone was observed a handful of times. The chain links TRBV9 to TRBJ2-1; weak D call: TRBD2 (6 bases). Trimming took 0 bases from V and 2 from J, leaving 15 bases between them. This CDR3 has 17 residues. From germline, CDR1 is SGDLS and CDR2 YYNGEE. CDR3 sequence: CASSVGASVRTYNEQFF. CDR3 DNA: TGTGCCAGCAGCGTAGGGGCTAGCGTCCGGACCTACAATGAGCAGTTCTTC.

The sample holds a few counts of this clone. The CDR3 loop reads CSVVHRDPYEQYF. As DNA, the CDR3 is TGCAGCGTTGTTCACAGGGATCCCTACGAGCAGTACTTC. V is TRBV29-1 and J is TRBJ2-7, with a tentative D call TRBD1 (6 bases). V was pared by 4 bases and J by 2 bases, with 12 bases between. The CDR3 spans 13 residues. The germline CDR1 and CDR2 sequences are SQVTM and ANQGSEA.

Only a few counts were recorded for this clone. The chain uses TRBV20-1 and TRBJ1-4, with TRBD1 identical over 7 bases. The germline V gene has CDR1 DFQATT and CDR2 SNEGSKA (reference sequence). V shed 8 bases and J 7 bases; nucleotides not matched to a gene: 4. The CDR3 totals 11 residues. Here the CDR3 reads CSTYRGEKLFF. The CDR3 nucleotides read TGCAGTACTTACAGGGGTGAAAAACTGTTTTTT.

A few counts support this clone. This sequence joins TRBV5-1 and TRBJ2-1, with a possible D match to TRBD1 (6 bases). V was clipped by 4 bases and J by 7 bases, with 9 bases between them. This CDR3 has 12 residues. Per germline, CDR1 SGHRS and CDR2 YFSETQ. CDR3 loop: CASSPQGNEQFF. The CDR3 region has the DNA TGCGCCAGCAGCCCCCAGGGGAATGAGCAGTTCTTC.

The rearrangement uses TRBV11-3 and TRBJ2-1; TRBD2 matches at 11 bases. Germline V CDR1 and CDR2: SGHNT, YENEEA. Trimming removed 1 base from V and 6 bases from J; junction bases left unmatched: 8. CDR3 length equals 17 residues. The CDR3 DNA follows: TGTGCCAGCAGCTTAGTAACTAGCGGGAGATATGGCAATGAGCAGTTCTTC. The encoded protein is CASSLVTSGRYGNEQFF.

In its sample, this clone was seen a few times. The rearrangement joins TRBV6-4 to TRBJ1-1; 10 bases are a match to TRBD1. Per the germline V gene, CDR1 is MRHNA and CDR2 is SNTAGT. CDR3 length equals 14 residues. The V gene end was trimmed by 6 bases and the J gene end by 4 bases; junction bases not matched to a gene: 5. The CDR3 region is CASSRGQGFTEAFF. DNA of the CDR3: TGTGCCAGCAGCCGGGGACAGGGGTTCACTGAAGCTTTCTTT.

A remark on this clone: One end of the junction fails to match germline, which may point to a read error. The V call is TRBV30, the J call TRBJ1-4; TRBD1 is a possible D gene (6 bases). This CDR3 region has 15 residues. Germline V gene data show CDR1 as GTSNPN and CDR2 as SVGIG (reference sequence). This CDR3 reads CAWSGDTSTNEKLFF. The CDR3 DNA reads TGTGCCTGGAGTGGGGACACCTCAACGAATGAAAAACTGTTTTTT.

The rearrangement links TRBV7-2 to TRBJ2-5; TRBD2 might be the D (5 bases). Germline CDR1 is SGHTA and CDR2 is FQGNSA. CDR3 length: 16 amino acids. Trimming cost V 5 bases and J 1 base, with 17 bases left between them. DNA for the CDR3: TGTGCCAGCAGCCCCCGCCGGAGCGGAGCCCAAGAGACCCAGTACTTC. The encoded protein is CASSPRRSGAQETQYF.

The chain joins TRBV5-1 to TRBJ1-1, with TRBD1 identical over 9 bases. This CDR3 spans 14 amino acids. CDR1 is SGHRS, CDR2 YFSETQ, per germline. With V trimmed by 1 base and J by 4 bases, 2 bases remained unmatched. The chain's CDR3 is CASSLWTGATEAFF. For the CDR3, the DNA is TGCGCCAGCAGCTTGTGGACAGGGGCCACTGAAGCTTTCTTT.

The chain couples TRBV9 to TRBJ1-1; TRBD1 aligns across 11 bases. V was pared by 6 bases and J by 4 bases, with 5 bases of the junction left unmatched. Germline V gene data show CDR1 as SGDLS and CDR2 as YYNGEE. CDR3 length: 14 amino acids. CDR3 DNA sequence: TGTGCCAGCACGTTGGGACAGGGGGGCACTGAAGCTTTCTTT. It is translated as CASTLGQGGTEAFF.

This clone occurred a few times. Other nucleotide sequences in the sample specify the same CDR3. The rearrangement links TRBV7-9 to TRBJ1-1; 7 nucleotides match TRBD1. Germline V gene data show CDR1 as SEHNR and CDR2 as FQNEAQ (reference sequence). The J segment lost 3 bases and the V segment lost 2 bases, leaving 0 bases of the junction unmatched. CDR3 length: 13 residues. DNA of the CDR3: TGTGCCAGCAGCTTAACAGGGGACACTGAAGCTTTCTTT. Translating it yields CASSLTGDTEAFF.

The chain employs TRBV2 and TRBJ2-3, with 8 bases fitting TRBD2. Germline assignment: CDR1 SNHLY and CDR2 FYNNEI. The V segment lost 5 bases and the J segment 6 bases; nucleotides outside the gene matches: 7. The CDR3 totals 14 residues. The CDR3 DNA reads TGTGCCAGCAGTCCCGGGACTAGTGTGGATACGCAGTATTTT. This gives the protein CASSPGTSVDTQYF.

This rearrangement joins TRBV19 to TRBJ1-5; 9 bases agree with TRBD1. Trimming cost V 4 bases and J 2 bases; bases outside gene matches: 6. CDR3 length equals 16 residues. From germline, CDR1 is LNHDA and CDR2 SQIVND (reference sequence). CDR3 sequence (DNA): TGTGCCAGTAGTAAACGGACAGGGGCGGGCAATCAGCCCCAGCATTTT. Amino acids: CASSKRTGAGNQPQHF.